This TCR beta chain derives from a study of T cell clonotyping in hematopoietic cell transplantation. This CDR3 comprises 16 residues. V dropped 0 bases and J dropped 6; count of bases not matched to a gene: 9. The germline V gene has CDR1 SGHRS and CDR2 YFSETQ. The table came from immunoSEQ multiplex PCR; TCRdb's copy has only in-frame clones and leaves some out. The sample contains just under 7,500 clones, approximately 96% of which appear only once. The source is a male patient between 35 and 55 years old who had an allogeneic stem cell transplant from a related donor, so the T cells may come from the graft donor. Some clones in this sample may be carry-over from other donors' samples. The rearrangement uses TRBV5-1 and TRBJ2-4; 7 positions match TRBD2. Here the sequenced sample was PBMCs, taken 30 days after allogeneic stem cell transplant. DNA for the CDR3: TGCGCCAGCAGCTTGGTCGGGGGAGGGCCTCTAAACATTCAGTACTTC. This sequence encodes CASSLVGGGPLNIQYF.